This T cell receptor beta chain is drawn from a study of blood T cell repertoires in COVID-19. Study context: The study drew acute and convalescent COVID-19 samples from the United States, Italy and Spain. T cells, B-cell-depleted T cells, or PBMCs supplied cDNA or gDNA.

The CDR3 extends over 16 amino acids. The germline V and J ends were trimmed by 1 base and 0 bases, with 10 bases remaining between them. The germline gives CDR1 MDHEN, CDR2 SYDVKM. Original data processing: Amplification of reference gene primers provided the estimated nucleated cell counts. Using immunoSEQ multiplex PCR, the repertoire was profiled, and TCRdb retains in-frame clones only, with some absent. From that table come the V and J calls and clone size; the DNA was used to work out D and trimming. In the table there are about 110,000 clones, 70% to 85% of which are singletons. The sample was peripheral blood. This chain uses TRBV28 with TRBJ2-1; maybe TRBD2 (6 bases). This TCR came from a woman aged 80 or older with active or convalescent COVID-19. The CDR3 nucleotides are TGTGCCAGCAGTTTATCTGGGACTTACTCCTACAATGAGCAGTTCTTC. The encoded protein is CASSLSGTYSYNEQFF.